This TCR beta chain was found in a study of blood T cell repertoires in COVID-19 (dated by TCRdb to 2020 to 2021). In the study overall: Samples covering the acute and convalescent phases of COVID-19 were provided by collaborators in the United States, Italy and Spain. The material from the prospective study consisted of cDNA or gDNA derived from T cells, B-cell-depleted T cells, or PBMCs. The sample metadata nearly always contained a de-identified subject ID, COVID-19 status, age in years and sex. HLA class I and class II types, where available, came from metadata supplied by the sample provider rather than from assay-based typing. Deeply sampled blood TCRbeta repertoires from subjects exposed to, actively infected with, or recovered from COVID-19 were included in the dataset. Samples came from the ongoing ImmuneRACE study (first 160 participants) plus 1,254 subjects from 6 global collaborators. The repertoires were made available in a free public database intended to serve as a resource for research on the immune response to SARS-CoV-2. The full study reports these points: Clinical and demographic metadata were provided uncurated, with the amount varying by source and participant.

About this clone: Its specific antigen is unknown. No much larger clone exists at a distance of one base, and base qualities are not known.

Germline trimming amounts to 1 base on V and 11 bases on J, with 7 as the count of junction bases outside the gene matches. From its cysteine to its phenylalanine, the CDR3 spans 13 amino acids. Only the CDR3 portion is preserved as DNA: 39 bases, with reading frame beginning at the first base. Via the germline V gene (reference sequence), CDR1 is GTSNPN and CDR2 SVGIG. The immunoSEQ Assay, a bias-controlled multiplex PCR, was used to amplify TCRbeta CDR3 regions from genomic DNA. Per the authors' processing: The number of nucleated cells in each sample was estimated by amplification of reference gene primers within the assay. To quantify the absolute abundance of each unique TCRbeta CDR3 rearrangement, sequence reads were collapsed and filtered. For each sample, productive Simpson clonality was calculated as the square root of Simpson's diversity index over productive rearrangements. The source is immuneACCESS, and TCRdb retained only in-frame sequences with V and J called. Part of the clones is not carried over; for the studies checked, unresolved V genes explain less than half of this, and the remainder is unexplained. The D gene and trimming were derived from the DNA, and the V and J assignments and clone size from that table. The sample has over 200,000 clones on record, about 88% of them singletons. Of the sample, roughly 2% is held by the ten largest clones.

Collaborating institutions collected whole blood in K2EDTA tubes following their own protocols. For TCRbeta analysis, collaborators shipped samples as frozen whole blood, isolated PBMCs, or DNA extracted from either of those sample types. The clonotype was recovered from a man aged 40-49 years with active or convalescent COVID-19. Material: peripheral blood. The V and J segments used are TRBV30 and TRBJ1-1, and 10 junction bases match TRBD1. CDR3 protein: CAWSETGGVLAFF. The DNA sequence is TGTGCCTGGAGTGAGACAGGGGGCGTTTTGGCTTTCTTT. This CDR3, with the reference TRBV30 and TRBJ1-1 proteins standing in past its ends, gives the full variable domain SQTIHQWPATLVQPVGSPLSLECTVEGTSNPNLYWYRQAAGRGLQLLFYSVGIGQISSEVPQNLSASRPQDRQFILSSKKLLLSDSGFYLCAWSETGGVLAFFGQGTRLTVV.